This entry lists 20 T cell receptor beta chains sequenced from one sample in a study of response to subunit inactivated influenza vaccine (dated by TCRdb to about 2018). Libraries were prepared through RT-PCR. The instrument given in TCRdb is Illumina HiSeq 2500. Clones were called with MiXCR by TCRdb after fastp trimmed the public reads at Q25, and only in-frame beta chains were retained. Rows merge per CDR3 protein into single entries with the most common DNA and genes. The sample contains 150,000 to 200,000 distinct CDR3 sequences, roughly 12% of them found a single time. Around 32% of the sample rests with the top ten. This sample was shared with a second study, whose subject was T cells expressing NK-cell markers. As that second paper reports: TCR beta cDNA libraries were prepared using 5'RACE template switching, which introduced a universal primer site and unique molecular identifiers.

The sample was CD8+ T cells sorted from PBMCs, taken less than 13 days after vaccination. The receptors were gathered from a man between 45 and 60 years old who received an inactivated influenza vaccine. Donor details come from another sample of the same person, matched by shared clones.

This sequence joins TRBV9 and TRBJ2-5, with D possibly being TRBD2 (5 bases). CDR3 length equals 16 residues. The germline V and J ends were trimmed by 3 bases and 3 bases, with 18 bases remaining between them. The germline gives CDR1 SGDLS, CDR2 YYNGEE. This CDR3 reads CASSGERAWGEETQYF. The CDR3 region has the DNA TGTGCCAGCAGCGGAGAGAGAGCCTGGGGAGAAGAGACCCAGTACTTC.

This clonotype was observed many times. This chain links TRBV6-2 or TRBV6-3 with TRBJ2-2; 10 bases align to TRBD2. V lost 10 bases to trimming and J lost 3 bases; unmatched junction nucleotides: 11. The germline CDR1 and CDR2 sequences are MNHEY and SVGEGT. There are 16 residues in the CDR3. CDR3 nucleotides: TGTGCCACCGGACCCATTAGCGGGAGGTACACCGGGGAGCTGTTTTTT. It is translated as CATGPISGRYTGELFF.

This clonotype occurred a few times. The rearrangement links TRBV25-1 to TRBJ1-4; D possibly corresponds to TRBD1 (6 bases). V dropped 5 bases and J dropped 6 bases, with 13 bases sitting between them. CDR1 and CDR2 from the germline V gene are MGHDK and SYGVNS. The CDR3 sequence is 14 residues long. The CDR3 is CASSIGGRDEKLFF. The CDR3 coding sequence is TGTGCCAGCAGTATCGGGGGCAGGGATGAAAAACTGTTTTTT.

Details on this clonotype: A junction end diverges from the germline sequence, so it may reflect a read error. The chain is built from TRBV12-3 or TRBV12-4 and TRBJ2-3, with D possibly matching TRBD1 (6 bases). The CDR3 is 16 residues long. Here the CDR3 reads CARSPRDTESTDTQYF. The CDR3 region has the DNA TGTGCCCGCAGTCCCCGGGACACGGAATCAACAGATACGCAGTATTTT.

This clonotype came up many times. V usage is TRBV4-1 and J usage is TRBJ2-5, with D perhaps matching TRBD2 (5 bases). The CDR3 length is 14 residues. Germline CDR1 and CDR2: MGHRA and YSYEKL. The germline V and J ends were trimmed by 10 bases and 0 bases, with 15 bases remaining between them. CDR3 in amino acids: CATRGGEYQETQYF. The CDR3 bases are TGCGCCACCCGAGGAGGAGAGTACCAAGAGACCCAGTACTTC.

The gene calls are TRBV12-3 or TRBV12-4 and TRBJ2-2; 13 positions match TRBD2. The trim removed 3 bases at V and 0 bases at J, leaving 13 bases unmatched. The CDR3 totals 21 residues. This CDR3 is CASSFPWTSGGVGTNTGELFF. In DNA form, the CDR3 reads TGTGCCAGCAGTTTCCCTTGGACTAGCGGGGGTGTGGGGACGAACACCGGGGAGCTGTTTTTT.

This clonotype was recorded at least ten times. J is TRBJ2-5 and V is TRBV5-1; 7 nucleotides agree with TRBD2. The germline V gene has CDR1 SGHRS and CDR2 YFSETQ. The J segment lost 5 bases and the V segment lost 1 base, leaving 11 bases of the junction unmatched. The CDR3 extends over 16 amino acids. CDR3 DNA: TGCGCCAGCAGCTTGTGGAGAGGTCCGGGAGGCGAGACCCAGTACTTC. Protein sequence: CASSLWRGPGGETQYF.

The DNA for the CDR3 is TGTGCCAGCAGCCAAGGTTTGGACAGGGGCCTCTCCGAGCAGTACTTC. Its protein product is CASSQGLDRGLSEQYF. The gene calls are TRBV3-1 and TRBJ2-7; 9 positions match TRBD1. Germline CDR1 LGHDT, CDR2 YNNKEL (reference sequence). V dropped 1 base and J dropped 6; count of bases not matched to a gene: 10. This CDR3 is 16 amino acids long.

This clonotype was seen a few times. The CDR3 loop reads CASSLPGTSKYTDTQYF. In nucleotides, the CDR3 is TGTGCCAGCAGCCTACCAGGGACTAGCAAGTACACAGATACGCAGTATTTT. V gene TRBV7-8 combines with J gene TRBJ2-3; 9 positions agree with TRBD2. The CDR3 extends over 17 amino acids. The ends lost 5 bases at V and 2 bases at J; junction bases unmatched: 11. In germline, CDR1 is SGHVS, CDR2 FQNEAQ.

This clonotype was recorded at least ten times. The chain combines TRBV21-1 with TRBJ1-1. TRBV21-1 is shown as a pseudogene. The CDR3 totals 14 residues. The CDR3 is CASSILGTAHEAFF. CDR3 sequence (DNA): TGTGCCAGCAGCATACTAGGGACGGCCCATGAAGCTTTCTTT.

CDR3 in DNA: TGTGCCAGCAGCCCGCGACAGGTGGGGCAAGAGACCCAGTACTTC. This encodes CASSPRQVGQETQYF. The V call is TRBV12-3 or TRBV12-4, the J call TRBJ2-5; weak D call: TRBD1 (6 bases). This CDR3 has 15 amino acids. V lost 6 bases and J 2 bases, leaving 16 bases between the germline ends.

This clonotype was detected ten times or more. The J gene is TRBJ2-2, the V gene TRBV20-1; D is undetermined. The CDR3 length is 14 residues. The V and J ends lost 0 bases and 2 bases respectively, with 7 bases between them. CDR1 and CDR2 (germline): DFQATT, SNEGSKA (reference sequence). The CDR3 reads CSARDLDNTGELFF. The CDR3 nucleotides read TGCAGTGCTAGAGATCTGGACAACACCGGGGAGCTGTTTTTT.

This clonotype was seen at least ten times. The V gene is TRBV9, the J gene TRBJ2-7; D call uncertain. The CDR3 has 11 amino acids. The germline V gene has CDR1 SGDLS and CDR2 YYNGEE. The V gene lost 7 bases and the J gene lost 0 bases, with 5 bases spanning the gap. The CDR3 here is CASGNSYEQYF. The CDR3 region has the DNA TGTGCCAGCGGAAACTCCTACGAGCAGTACTTC.

The chain employs TRBV20-1 and TRBJ1-1; no clear D. Trimming took off 3 bases at V and 5 bases at J, with 13 bases between the two ends. The germline gives CDR1 DFQATT, CDR2 SNEGSKA (reference sequence). CDR3 length equals 13 residues. The CDR3 sequence: CSASWTRVTEAFF. The CDR3 region has the DNA TGCAGTGCTAGCTGGACGCGGGTGACTGAAGCTTTCTTT.

This clonotype has at least ten counts. V is TRBV4-1 and J is TRBJ2-1; no definite D call. V dropped 0 bases and J dropped 10 bases, with 7 bases sitting between them. This CDR3 region has 12 residues. The germline gives CDR1 MGHRA, CDR2 YSYEKL. The CDR3 DNA reads as TGCGCCAGCAGCCAAGACTATGGAGAGCAGTTCTTC. It yields the protein CASSQDYGEQFF.

The rearrangement uses TRBV10-3 and TRBJ1-2; no definite D call. The CDR3 loop spans 14 amino acids. The germline V gene has CDR1 ENHRY and CDR2 SYGVKD. V lost 7 bases and J 0 bases, leaving 12 bases between the germline ends. The CDR3 loop is CAITPGATNYGYTF. CDR3 sequence (DNA): TGTGCCATCACCCCGGGAGCCACTAACTATGGCTACACCTTC.

The table lists this clonotype with a few counts. J is TRBJ2-2 and V is TRBV12-3 or TRBV12-4; 7 bases align to TRBD1. This CDR3 comprises 14 residues. V shed 7 bases, J shed 1 base, and the junction held 3 bases outside the gene matches. Here the CDR3 DNA reads TGTGCCAGCACACGACAGGGGAACACCGGGGAGCTGTTTTTT. Amino acids: CASTRQGNTGELFF.

This clonotype was counted only a few times. The chain carries TRBV18 and TRBJ2-4, with D possibly TRBD1 on 6 matching bases. This CDR3 comprises 18 residues. Trimming took off 3 bases at V and 0 bases at J, with 18 bases between the two ends. Germline lookup yields CDR1 KGHSH and CDR2 LQKENI. The CDR3 reads CASSPPTLDSLAKNIQYF. The CDR3 DNA sequence: TGTGCCAGCTCACCTCCCACCCTGGACAGTTTAGCCAAAAACATTCAGTACTTC.

This clonotype was seen more than once but under ten times. CDR3 DNA: TGTGCCAGCAGTAGCCCGGCGGACCCTTACAATGAGCAGTTCTTC. This sequence encodes CASSSPADPYNEQFF. The gene calls are TRBV12-3 or TRBV12-4 and TRBJ2-1, with no clear D. This CDR3 contains 15 residues. The V gene lost 5 bases and the J gene lost 4 bases, with 15 bases spanning the gap.

There are a few counts of this clonotype. The V and J genes are TRBV11-2 and TRBJ2-7; 8 bases match TRBD1. The V segment lost 1 base and the J segment 4 bases; nucleotides outside the gene matches: 6. Germline V lookup: CDR1 SGHAT, CDR2 FQNNGV. This CDR3 comprises 15 residues. The DNA for the CDR3 is TGTGCCAGCAGCTTAGGGGGACAGGTCGGATACGAGCAGTACTTC. Its translation is CASSLGGQVGYEQYF.